What follows describes a single T cell receptor beta chain. This sample stems from a study of blood T cell repertoires in COVID-19. V dropped 1 base and J dropped 0 bases, with 10 bases sitting between them. The CDR3 has 16 residues. Germline CDR1 and CDR2: LNHDA and SQIVND (reference sequence). Original analysis: Amplification with reference gene primers provided the estimates of nucleated cell counts. The protocol was immunoSEQ multiplex PCR, while the TCRdb copy is restricted to in-frame clones and leaves out a portion. The DNA was the basis for D and trimming; V, J and clone size are from that table. The repertoire consists of more than 200,000 clones, with about nine tenths occurring once and the leading ten covering 3.5% to 4.5%.

This chain joins TRBV19 and TRBJ1-3; TRBD1 might be the D (6 bases). Sequencing was carried out using peripheral blood. This receptor was obtained from a man in his fifties or sixties with acute or convalescent COVID-19. CDR3 in DNA: TGTGCCAGTAGTATAGGACAAGGGGGCTCTGGAAACACCATATATTTT. The encoded protein is CASSIGQGGSGNTIYF.